These 5 T cell receptor beta chains share one sample of origin, sequenced in a study of blood T cell repertoires in COVID-19. TCRdb's copy holds only in-frame clones and misses some; the assay was immunoSEQ multiplex PCR. Among fewer than 250,000 clones listed, around 90% were seen once. Source material: PBMCs or T cells enriched from blood (not recorded which). Source of these receptors: a man aged 30 to 45 who had been exposed to COVID-19.

This rearrangement joins TRBV7-3 to TRBJ2-3; D is unresolved. Trimming pared 4 bases from V and 4 bases from J, leaving 12 bases between. From germline, CDR1 is SGHTA and CDR2 FQGTGA. The CDR3 spans 14 residues. The CDR3 sequence is CASSSSRGPDTQYF. DNA for the CDR3: TGTGCCAGCAGCTCCTCCCGTGGGCCAGATACGCAGTATTTT.

The chain joins TRBV7-6 to TRBJ2-3; 9 nucleotides align to TRBD2. With 1 base clipped from V and 1 base from J, the junction kept 9 bases outside the gene matches. Per germline, CDR1 SGHVS and CDR2 FNYEAQ. There are 18 residues in the CDR3. The CDR3 nucleotides are TGTGCCAGCAGCTTAGTAGGGTCGTCTAGCGGGGGCACAGATACGCAGTATTTT. This gives the protein CASSLVGSSSGGTDTQYF.

The rearrangement uses TRBV19 and TRBJ1-4, with D unresolved. V gave up 6 bases and J gave up 4 bases, with 6 bases separating them. The germline CDR1 and CDR2 sequences are LNHDA and SQIVND (reference sequence). The CDR3 contains 12 residues. This CDR3 is CASRSINEKLFF. The DNA of the CDR3 is TGTGCCAGTAGGTCAATTAATGAAAAACTGTTTTTT.

This clone was counted a few times. This chain uses TRBV5-5 with TRBJ2-2; D ambiguous. The CDR3 spans 16 residues. CDR1 is SGHKS and CDR2 is YYEKEE in the germline V gene (reference sequence). V was trimmed by 0 bases and J by 0 bases, leaving 9 bases between them. CDR3 sequence: CASSLVSRTNTGELFF. The CDR3 DNA sequence: TGTGCCAGCAGCTTGGTAAGCAGGACGAACACCGGGGAGCTGTTTTTT.

The chain employs TRBV19 and TRBJ1-2; D uncertain. V dropped 6 bases and J dropped 4 bases, with 15 bases sitting between them. This CDR3 is 14 amino acids long. Germline CDR1 is LNHDA and CDR2 is SQIVND (reference sequence). This CDR3 is CASRSGKLIYGYTF. As DNA, the CDR3 is TGTGCCAGTAGGTCGGGGAAGTTGATCTATGGCTACACCTTC.